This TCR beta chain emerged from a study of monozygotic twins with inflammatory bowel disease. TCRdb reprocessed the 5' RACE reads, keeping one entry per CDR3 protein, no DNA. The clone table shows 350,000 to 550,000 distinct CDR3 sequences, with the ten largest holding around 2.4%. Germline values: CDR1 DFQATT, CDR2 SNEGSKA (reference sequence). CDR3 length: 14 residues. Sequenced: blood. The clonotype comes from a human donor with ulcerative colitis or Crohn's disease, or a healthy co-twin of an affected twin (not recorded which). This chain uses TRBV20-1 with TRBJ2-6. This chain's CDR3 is CSATDGSGANVLTF.